This record looks at one TCR beta chain sequence and its context. Its antigen remains unidentified. Trimming took 0 bases from V and 5 from J; bases not matched to a gene: 11. Looked up from germline, CDR1 is SQVTM and CDR2 is ANQGSEA. The CDR3 has 16 residues. A second 7 to 11 cycle PCR used barcoded and J-beta primers. TCRdb itself ran the 5' RACE reads through MiXCR, one entry per CDR3 protein. The top ten hold under 9.5% of the sample, which has hundreds of thousands of distinct CDR3 sequences, roughly 25% seen once. This entry comes from a study of blood T cells in healthy people across ages. Overall study findings and caveats: There were more naive CD4+ cells and higher diversity in long-lived donors than in aged donors. Strong correlation was found linking TCR beta diversity to naive T cell percentage.

These data were likewise used in another study, on T cells of mothers and their children. That paper states: Donors were a few healthy Caucasian mothers and their six children.

The specimen sequenced was blood. The TCR sequence derives from a boy younger than 18 in good health. This chain connects TRBV29-1 to TRBJ2-5; 8 nucleotides match TRBD2. In DNA form, the CDR3 reads TGCAGCGTTGAAGAGGTACGACTAGCGAGGGAGGAGACCCAGTACTTC. Translated: CSVEEVRLAREETQYF. The complete variable domain, with remaining parts taken from reference TRBV29-1 and TRBJ2-5, reads SAVISQKPSRDICQRGTSLTIQCQVDSQVTMMFWYRQQPGQSLTLIATANQGSEATYESGFVIDKFPISRPNLTFSTLTVSNMSPEDSSIYLCSVEEVRLAREETQYFGPGTRLLVL.